This T cell receptor (beta chain) was observed in a study of tissue T cells after allogeneic stem cell transplantation. Study-wide points: Blood and spleen captured only part of the tissue TCR repertoire.

Comment on this clone: Its antigen is unknown.

The data were produced by immunoSEQ multiplex PCR, yet TCRdb's version contains in-frame clones alone and is incomplete. Of approximately 5,300 clones detected, 59% appear once; the ten largest clones hold 21%. Comparators were a few non-transplant cancer patients without known GI disease. Germline V lookup: CDR1 LGHNA, CDR2 YSLEER. The CDR3 length is 14 residues. The germline V and J ends were trimmed by 3 bases and 4 bases, with 12 bases remaining between them. The gene calls are TRBV4-3 and TRBJ1-1; D unresolved. The sequencing here drew on tissue from the jejunum, taken at autopsy. This TCR was recovered from a male donor older than 55 with lung cancer. CDR3 loop: CASSHDRASTEAFF. The DNA for the CDR3 is TGCGCCAGCAGCCATGACCGGGCCAGCACTGAAGCTTTCTTT.